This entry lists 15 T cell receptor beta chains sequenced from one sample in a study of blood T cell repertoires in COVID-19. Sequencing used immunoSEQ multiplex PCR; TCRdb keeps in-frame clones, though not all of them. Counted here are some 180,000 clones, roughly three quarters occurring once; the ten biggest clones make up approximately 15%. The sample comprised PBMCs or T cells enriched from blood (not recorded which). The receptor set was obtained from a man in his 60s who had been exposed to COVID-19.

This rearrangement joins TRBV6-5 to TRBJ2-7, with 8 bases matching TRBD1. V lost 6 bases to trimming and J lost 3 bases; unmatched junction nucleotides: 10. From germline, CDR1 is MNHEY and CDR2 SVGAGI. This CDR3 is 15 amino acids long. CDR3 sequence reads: CASRSSGTGLYEQYF. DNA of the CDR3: TGTGCCAGCAGATCCTCCGGGACAGGTCTCTACGAGCAGTACTTC.

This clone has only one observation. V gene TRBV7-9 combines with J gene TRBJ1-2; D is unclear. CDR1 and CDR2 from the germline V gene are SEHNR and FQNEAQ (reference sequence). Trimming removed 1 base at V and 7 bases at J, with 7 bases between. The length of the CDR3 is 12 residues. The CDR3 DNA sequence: TGTGCCAGCAGCTTAGGTGAGAGTGGCTACACCTTC. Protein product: CASSLGESGYTF.

CDR3 in amino acids: CSVDSIDRRNEQFF. The DNA of the CDR3 is TGCAGCGTTGACTCAATAGACAGGCGGAATGAGCAGTTCTTC. The chain recombines TRBV29-1 with TRBJ2-1; possible D gene TRBD1, 6 bases. This CDR3 comprises 14 residues. Germline V gives CDR1 SQVTM, CDR2 ANQGSEA. Trimming stripped 3 bases from V and 7 bases from J, with 16 bases between.

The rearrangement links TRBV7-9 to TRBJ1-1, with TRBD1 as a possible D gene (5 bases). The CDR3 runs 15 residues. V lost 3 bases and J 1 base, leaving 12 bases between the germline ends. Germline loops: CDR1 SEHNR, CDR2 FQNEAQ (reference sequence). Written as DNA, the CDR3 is TGTGCCAGCAGCTTTTTTCCAGGGCGGAACACTGAAGCTTTCTTT. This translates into CASSFFPGRNTEAFF.

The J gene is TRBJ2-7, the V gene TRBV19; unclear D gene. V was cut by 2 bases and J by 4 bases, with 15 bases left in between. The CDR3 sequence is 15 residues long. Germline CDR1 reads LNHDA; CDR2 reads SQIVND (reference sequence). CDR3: CASSIQLGTAYEQYF. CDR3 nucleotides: TGTGCCAGTAGTATACAGTTGGGCACGGCTTACGAGCAGTACTTC.

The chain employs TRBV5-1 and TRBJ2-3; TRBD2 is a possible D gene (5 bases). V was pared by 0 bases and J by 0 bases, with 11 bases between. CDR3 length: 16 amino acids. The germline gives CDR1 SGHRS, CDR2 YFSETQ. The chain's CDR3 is CASSLAGRTSTDTQYF. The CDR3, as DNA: TGCGCCAGCAGCTTGGCGGGCCGGACTAGCACAGATACGCAGTATTTT.

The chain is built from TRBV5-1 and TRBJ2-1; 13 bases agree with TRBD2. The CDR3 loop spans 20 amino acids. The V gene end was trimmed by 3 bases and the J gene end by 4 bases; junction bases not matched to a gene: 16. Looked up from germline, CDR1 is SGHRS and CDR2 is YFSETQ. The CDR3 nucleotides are TGCGCCAGCAGCTCCGGGACAGGGCCACTAGCGGGAGGGAAATACAATGAGCAGTTCTTC. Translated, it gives CASSSGTGPLAGGKYNEQFF.

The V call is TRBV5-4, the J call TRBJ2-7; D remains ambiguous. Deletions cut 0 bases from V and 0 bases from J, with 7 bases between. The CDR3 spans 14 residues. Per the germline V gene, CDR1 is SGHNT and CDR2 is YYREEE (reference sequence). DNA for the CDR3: TGTGCCAGCAGCTTGGAACTCAACTCCTACGAGCAGTACTTC. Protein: CASSLELNSYEQYF.

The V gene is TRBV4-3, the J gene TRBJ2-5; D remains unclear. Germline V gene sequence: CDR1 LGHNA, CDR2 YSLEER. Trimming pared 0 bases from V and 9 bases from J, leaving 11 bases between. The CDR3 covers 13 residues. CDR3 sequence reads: CASSQDTARAQYF. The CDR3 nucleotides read TGCGCCAGCAGCCAAGATACGGCTCGGGCCCAGTACTTC.

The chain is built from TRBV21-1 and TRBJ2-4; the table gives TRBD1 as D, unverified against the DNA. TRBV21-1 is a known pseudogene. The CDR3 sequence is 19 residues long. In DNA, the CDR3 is TGTGCCAGCAGCATAGACAGGGGGAGGAGGAGACTAGCCAAAAACATTCAGTACTTC. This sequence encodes CASSIDRGRRRLAKNIQYF.

The CDR3 DNA sequence: TGTGCCAGCAGCGTAGGGGTAGCGGGAGGTAGCGAGCAGTACTTC. Protein: CASSVGVAGGSEQYF. The chain is built from TRBV9 and TRBJ2-7; TRBD2 matches 10 bases. CDR1 is SGDLS, CDR2 YYNGEE, per germline. Losses at the gene ends were 0 bases for V and 6 bases for J; bases not matched to a gene: 6. The CDR3 totals 15 residues.

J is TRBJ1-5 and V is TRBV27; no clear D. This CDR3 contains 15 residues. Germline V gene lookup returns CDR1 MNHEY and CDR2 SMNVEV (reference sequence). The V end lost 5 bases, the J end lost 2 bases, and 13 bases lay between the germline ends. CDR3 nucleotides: TGTGCCAGCAGTGACCCCAACGGGGGCAATCAGCCCCAGCATTTT. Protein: CASSDPNGGNQPQHF.

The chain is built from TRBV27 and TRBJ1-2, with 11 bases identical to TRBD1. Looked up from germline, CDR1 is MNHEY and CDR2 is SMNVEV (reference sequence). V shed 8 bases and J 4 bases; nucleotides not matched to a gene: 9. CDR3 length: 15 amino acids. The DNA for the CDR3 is TGTGCCAGCTCTGGTGGGACAGGGGGATTCTATGGCTACACCTTC. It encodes CASSGGTGGFYGYTF.

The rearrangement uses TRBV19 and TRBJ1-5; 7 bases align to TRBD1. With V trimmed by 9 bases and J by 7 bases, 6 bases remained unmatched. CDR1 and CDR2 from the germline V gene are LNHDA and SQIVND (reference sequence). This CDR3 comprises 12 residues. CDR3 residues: CASRQGVQPQHF. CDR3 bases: TGTGCCAGCCGACAGGGCGTACAGCCCCAGCATTTT.

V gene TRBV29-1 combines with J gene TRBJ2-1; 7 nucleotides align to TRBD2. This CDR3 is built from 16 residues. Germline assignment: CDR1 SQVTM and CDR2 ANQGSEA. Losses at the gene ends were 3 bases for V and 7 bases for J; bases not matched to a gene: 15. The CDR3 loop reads CSVDHAAGVRGNEQFF. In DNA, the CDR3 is TGCAGCGTTGATCACGCGGCGGGAGTAAGGGGTAATGAGCAGTTCTTC.